This is a list of T cell receptor beta chains from one sample in a study of cytomegalovirus exposure and HLA in healthy donors. Assay: immunoSEQ multiplex PCR; the TCRdb copy retains only in-frame clones and omits some. Among over 150,000 clones listed, 82% were seen once. Sample: PBMCs. The receptors originated from a male donor in good health and CMV-seropositive. CDR3s include the opening cysteine and the closing phenylalanine or tryptophan. The D gene is left open where the match is weak. The listing skips clone size in some rows; elsewhere it reads once, few, many or a size class.

.	.	TRBV2	TRBJ1-5	CASSELQISNQPQHF	TGTGCCAGCAGTGAGTTGCAGATTAGCAATCAGCCCCAGCATTTT
.	once	TRBV30	TRBJ2-7	CAWENVRTYEQYF	TGTGCCTGGGAGAATGTCAGGACCTACGAGCAGTACTTC
TRBD1	.	TRBV7-6	TRBJ1-3	CASSPGTGTGNTIYF	TGTGCCAGCAGCCCCGGGACAGGGACTGGAAACACCATATATTTT
.	once	TRBV30	TRBJ1-5	CAWSLRFNQPQHF	TGTGCCTGGAGTCTCCGTTTCAATCAGCCCCAGCATTTT
TRBD1	.	TRBV6-5	TRBJ1-6	CASSPDRVRSPLHF	TGTGCCAGCAGTCCAGACAGGGTTCGGTCACCCCTCCACTTT
TRBD1	.	TRBV9	TRBJ1-2	CASSVGTGDNYGYTF	TGTGCCAGCAGCGTAGGGACAGGGGACAACTATGGCTACACCTTC
.	.	TRBV4-3	TRBJ1-2	CASSQGVYGYTF	TGCGCCAGCAGCCAAGGAGTTTATGGCTACACCTTC
TRBD2	.	TRBV6-1	TRBJ2-7	CASSEAGAGAGEQYF	TGTGCCAGCAGTGAAGCAGGAGCGGGAGCGGGGGAGCAGTACTTC
.	once	TRBV7-9	TRBJ1-5	CASSLGADSLYLNQPQHF	TGTGCCAGCAGCTTAGGGGCGGACAGTCTTTACCTTAATCAGCCCCAGCATTTT
.	.	TRBV2	TRBJ1-1	CASRQDIWNTEAFF	TGTGCCAGCAGGCAGGACATTTGGAACACTGAAGCTTTCTTT
.	.	TRBV7-2	TRBJ1-5	CASSPRTASNQPQHF	TGTGCCAGCAGCCCCAGGACAGCTAGCAATCAGCCCCAGCATTTT
.	few	TRBV4-1	TRBJ1-1	CASSPPRGWDTEAFF	TGCGCCAGCAGCCCCCCTAGGGGGTGGGACACTGAAGCTTTCTTT
TRBD2	.	TRBV2	TRBJ2-2	CASTRPSSGPSTGELFF	TGTGCCAGCACCCGCCCTTCTAGCGGACCCTCTACCGGGGAGCTGTTTTTT
TRBD2	.	TRBV30	TRBJ2-3	CAWLRGGAGDTQYF	TGTGCCTGGCTTCGGGGGGGGGCAGGGGATACGCAGTATTTT
.	.	TRBV28	TRBJ2-2	CASSLTRELFF	TGTGCCAGCAGTTTAACTCGGGAGCTGTTTTTT
TRBD1	.	TRBV7-6	TRBJ2-7	CASSLLRQGITDEQYF	TGTGCCAGCAGCTTGCTCCGACAGGGAATAACGGACGAGCAGTACTTC
.	few	TRBV5-1	TRBJ1-1	CASTPKITRNTEAFF	TGCGCCAGCACCCCCAAAATTACTCGGAACACTGAAGCTTTCTTT
TRBD1	few	TRBV2	TRBJ2-7	CASYYGTASYEQYF	TGTGCCAGCTACTACGGGACAGCTTCCTACGAGCAGTACTTC